This T cell receptor (beta chain) appears in the sequencing data of a study of T-cell reconstitution after alpha-beta-depleted transplantation in children. Study outcomes and limitations: Reportedly, roughly two months post-transplant, alpha-beta T cells arose from several hundred expanded graft clones.

The sample holds many counts of this clonotype. The antigen is not known. Construction of the TCRbeta library involved unique molecular identifiers. From the PCR reads, TCRdb called clonotypes with MiXCR, one entry per CDR3 protein. The sample yields fewer than 700,000 distinct CDR3 sequences, about an eighth seen once. This CDR3 spans 13 amino acids. V dropped 1 base and J dropped 3 bases, with 6 bases sitting between them. Germline CDR1 reads SGHTA; CDR2 reads FQGNSA. The specimen comprised PBMCs, mostly from graft donor cells, sampled 360 days after TCRalphabeta/CD19-depleted stem cell transplant. The chain has TRBV7-2 and TRBJ2-5; the D is unclear. The sequence was obtained from a male patient between 10 and 17 years old who had a stem cell transplant for acute myeloid leukemia, so the T cells may come from the graft donor. The CDR3 coding sequence is TGTGCCAGCAGCTTAGTCCGGGAAGAGACCCAGTACTTC. Residues: CASSLVREETQYF.